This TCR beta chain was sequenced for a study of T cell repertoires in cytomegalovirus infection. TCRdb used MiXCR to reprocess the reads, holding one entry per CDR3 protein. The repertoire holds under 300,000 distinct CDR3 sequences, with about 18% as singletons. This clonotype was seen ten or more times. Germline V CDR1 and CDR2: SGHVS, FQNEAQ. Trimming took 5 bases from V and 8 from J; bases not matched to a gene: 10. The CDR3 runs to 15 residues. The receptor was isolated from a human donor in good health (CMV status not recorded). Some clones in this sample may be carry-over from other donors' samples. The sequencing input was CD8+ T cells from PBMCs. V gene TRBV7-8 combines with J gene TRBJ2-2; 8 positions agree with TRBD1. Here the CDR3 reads CASSPDQGASGELFF. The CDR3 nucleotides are TGTGCCAGCAGCCCCGACCAGGGGGCAAGTGGGGAGCTGTTTTTT.